This TCR beta chain was recovered during a study of graft-versus-host responses after intestinal transplantation. Study findings and constraints: Recipient marrow showed GvH clones, some seen first in ileum or blood.

Worth noting for this clone: As yet, its antigen is unknown.

Looked up from germline, CDR1 is SNHLY and CDR2 is FYNNEI. V lost 6 bases and J lost 0; bases outside the gene matches: 14. The CDR3 has 19 residues. Assay used: immunoSEQ multiplex PCR; TCRdb lists only in-frame clones, some missing. The sample includes about 50,000 clones, about 93% of them seen just once. The receptor was derived from a human donor who was the organ donor for an intestinal transplant. The chain joins TRBV2 to TRBJ2-3; TRBD2 agrees at 11 bases. The source material was unstimulated CD4+ T cells sorted from spleen or lymph node cells, sampled before transplant. CDR3 region: CASSMRRLTSGKSTDTQYF. The CDR3, as DNA: TGTGCCAGCAGCATGCGTCGTTTGACTAGCGGGAAAAGCACAGATACGCAGTATTTT.